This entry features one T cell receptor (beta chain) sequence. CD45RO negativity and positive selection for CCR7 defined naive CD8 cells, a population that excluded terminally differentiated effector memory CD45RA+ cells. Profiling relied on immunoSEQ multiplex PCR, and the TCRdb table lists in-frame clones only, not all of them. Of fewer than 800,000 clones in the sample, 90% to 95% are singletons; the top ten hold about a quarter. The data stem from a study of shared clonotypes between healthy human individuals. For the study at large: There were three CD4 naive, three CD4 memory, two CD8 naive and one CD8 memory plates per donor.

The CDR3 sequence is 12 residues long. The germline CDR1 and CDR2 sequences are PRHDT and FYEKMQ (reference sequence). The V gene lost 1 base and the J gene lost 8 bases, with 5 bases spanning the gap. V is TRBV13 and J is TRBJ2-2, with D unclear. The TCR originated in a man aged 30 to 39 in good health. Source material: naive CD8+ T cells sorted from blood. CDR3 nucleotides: TGTGCCAGCAGCTTAGTGGGTGGGGAGCTGTTTTTT. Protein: CASSLVGGELFF.